This T cell receptor beta chain was recovered during a study of T cell responses to AZD1222 COVID-19 vaccine. This CDR3 region has 16 residues. The V gene lost 5 bases and the J gene lost 0 bases, with 14 bases spanning the gap. Germline lookup yields CDR1 SGHVS and CDR2 FQNEAQ. Produced via immunoSEQ multiplex PCR; TCRdb's table is partial and in-frame only. The sample holds approximately 94,000 clones; about 87% are singletons and the top ten take about 1.8%. The input for sequencing was peripheral blood, taken on day 0 of AZD1222 vaccination. The TCR originated in an adult in good health. The rearrangement joins TRBV7-8 to TRBJ1-5; tentatively, D is TRBD1 (5 bases). CDR3 sequence: CASSAGTSYSNQPQHF. The CDR3 DNA follows: TGTGCCAGCAGCGCCGGGACGTCATATAGCAATCAGCCCCAGCATTTT.